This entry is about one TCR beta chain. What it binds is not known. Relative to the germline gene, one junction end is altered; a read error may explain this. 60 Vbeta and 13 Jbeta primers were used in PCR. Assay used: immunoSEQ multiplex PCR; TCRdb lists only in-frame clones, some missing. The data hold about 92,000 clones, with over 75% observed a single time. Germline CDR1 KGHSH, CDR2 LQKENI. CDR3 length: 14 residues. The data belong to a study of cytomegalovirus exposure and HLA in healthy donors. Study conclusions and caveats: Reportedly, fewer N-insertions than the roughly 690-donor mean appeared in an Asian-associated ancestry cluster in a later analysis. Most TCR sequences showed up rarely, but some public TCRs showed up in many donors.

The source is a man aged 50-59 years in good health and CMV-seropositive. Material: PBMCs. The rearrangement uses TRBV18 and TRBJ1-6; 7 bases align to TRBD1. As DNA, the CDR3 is TGTGCCAGCTCACCTCAGGGGGGAGCTTCACCCCTCAACTTT. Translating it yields CASSPQGGASPLNF.